This T cell receptor beta chain was sequenced in a study of blood T cell repertoires in COVID-19. Study background: COVID-19 samples, acute and convalescent, were from the United States, Italy and Spain. In each case, the material was cDNA or gDNA derived from T cells, B-cell-depleted T cells, or PBMCs.

This CDR3 is built from 15 residues. Trimming cost V 4 bases and J 7 bases; bases outside gene matches: 10. The germline V gene has CDR1 SGHDT and CDR2 YYEEEE. In the authors' workflow: Reference gene primer amplification gave nucleated cell count estimates. The protocol was immunoSEQ multiplex PCR, while the TCRdb copy is restricted to in-frame clones and leaves out a portion. V, J and clone size were drawn from that table, and D and trimming were deduced from the DNA. Here the sample spans around 220,000 clones, 88% being singletons. The gene calls are TRBV5-6 and TRBJ1-5; 8 bases match TRBD1. The sample comprised peripheral blood. The clonotype comes from a man aged 18-30 years with active or convalescent COVID-19. CDR3 nucleotide sequence: TGTGCCAGCAGCACCTGGACAGGGCAGGGCCAGCCCCAGCATTTT. Protein product: CASSTWTGQGQPQHF. The variable domain in full, completed from reference TRBV5-6 and TRBJ1-5, reads DAGVTQSPTHLIKTRGQQVTLRCSPKSGHDTVSWYQQALGQGPQFIFQYYEEEERQRGNFPDRFSGHQFPNYSSELNVNALLLGDSALYLCASSTWTGQGQPQHFGDGTRLSIL.